This T cell receptor (beta chain) was found in a study of T cell responses to AZD1222 COVID-19 vaccine. In the study overall: Investigators merged groups given second doses at roughly 4 or roughly 12 weeks. Study observations and caveats: Females made up more of the donors, who were largely white British, and clonal diversity may have come out too low.

TCRdb's copy holds only in-frame clones and misses some; the assay was immunoSEQ multiplex PCR. The repertoire consists of 120,000 or so clones, with roughly 90% occurring once and the leading ten covering 2.8%. This CDR3 is built from 19 residues. J lost 2 bases, V lost 0 bases, and 12 bases had no gene match. Germline lookup yields CDR1 LGHNA and CDR2 YNFKEQ. As regards this clone: Its target is unknown.

This chain joins TRBV4-2 and TRBJ2-7; 11 bases align to TRBD2. The sequence was obtained from an adult in good health. The starting material was peripheral blood, obtained on day 0 of AZD1222 vaccination. CDR3 nucleotide sequence: TGTGCCAGCAGCCAAGATCACCGGGGAGGGACTAGCGGAACCTACGAGCAGTACTTC. As protein: CASSQDHRGGTSGTYEQYF.